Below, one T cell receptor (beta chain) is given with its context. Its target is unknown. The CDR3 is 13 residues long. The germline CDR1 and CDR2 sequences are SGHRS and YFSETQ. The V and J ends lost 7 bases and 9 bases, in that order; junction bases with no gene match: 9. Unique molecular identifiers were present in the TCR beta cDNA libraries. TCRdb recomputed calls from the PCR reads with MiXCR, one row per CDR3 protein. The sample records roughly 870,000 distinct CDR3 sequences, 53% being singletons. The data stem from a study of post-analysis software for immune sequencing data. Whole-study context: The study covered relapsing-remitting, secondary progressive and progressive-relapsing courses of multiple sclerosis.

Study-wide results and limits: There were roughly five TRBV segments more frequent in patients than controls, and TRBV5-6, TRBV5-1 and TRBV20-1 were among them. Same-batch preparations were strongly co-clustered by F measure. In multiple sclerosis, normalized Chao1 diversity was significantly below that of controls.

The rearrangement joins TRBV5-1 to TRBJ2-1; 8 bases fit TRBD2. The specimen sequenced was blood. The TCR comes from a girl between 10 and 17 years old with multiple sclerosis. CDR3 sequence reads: CASGRGLGSEQFF. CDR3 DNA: TGCGCCAGCGGGAGGGGACTAGGTAGTGAGCAGTTCTTC.